The present entry profiles one T cell receptor beta chain with its context. This sample is drawn from a study of blood T cell repertoires in COVID-19. Germline lookup yields CDR1 MNHEY and CDR2 SVGAGI. This CDR3 comprises 15 residues. V was shortened by 4 bases and J by 3 bases, with 16 bases between the two germline ends. Method: immunoSEQ multiplex PCR; TCRdb's copy keeps in-frame clones and lacks some. The profile shows 200,000 to 250,000 clones, 87% of them singletons. This clonotype was sampled from a woman aged 18 to 35 who had recovered from COVID-19. The sample taken for sequencing was peripheral blood. The chain employs TRBV6-5 and TRBJ2-7; tentatively, D is TRBD1 (6 bases). The CDR3 coding sequence is TGTGCCAGCAGTTTCGGACAGTTCGGGGACTACGAGCAGTACTTC. Its protein is CASSFGQFGDYEQYF.